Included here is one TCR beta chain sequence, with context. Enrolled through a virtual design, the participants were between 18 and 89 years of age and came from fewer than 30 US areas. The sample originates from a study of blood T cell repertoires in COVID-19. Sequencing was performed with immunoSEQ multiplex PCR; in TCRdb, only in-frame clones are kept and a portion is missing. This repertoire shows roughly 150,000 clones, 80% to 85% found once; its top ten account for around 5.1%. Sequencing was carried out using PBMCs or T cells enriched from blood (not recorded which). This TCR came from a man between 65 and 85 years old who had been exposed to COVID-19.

CDR3 sequence reads: CASSLEGQGDSPLHF. CDR3 nucleotides: TGCGCCAGCAGCTTGGAGGGACAGGGAGATTCACCCCTCCACTTT. This sequence joins TRBV5-1 and TRBJ1-6; 9 bases map to TRBD1. The CDR3 is made up of 15 amino acids. The junction had 3 bases not matched to a gene; V was cut back by 0 bases and J by 8 bases. CDR1 and CDR2 from the germline V gene are SGHRS and YFSETQ. The variable domain in full, with the rest retrieved from reference TRBV5-1 and TRBJ1-6, is KAGVTQTPRYLIKTRGQQVTLSCSPISGHRSVSWYQQTPGQGLQFLFEYFSETQRNKGNFPGRFSGRQFSNSRSEMNVSTLELGDSALYLCASSLEGQGDSPLHFGNGTRLTVT.